This T cell receptor (beta chain) is from a study of shared clonotypes between healthy human individuals. Sequencing was performed with immunoSEQ multiplex PCR; in TCRdb, only in-frame clones are kept and a portion is missing. The data show over a million clones, roughly 96% seen once. The V segment lost 6 bases and the J segment 7 bases; nucleotides outside the gene matches: 7. Germline CDR1 reads SQVTM; CDR2 reads ANQGSEA. This CDR3 has 14 amino acids. The source of this sequence is a man aged 30 to 39 in good health. Sequencing used naive CD4+ T cells sorted from blood. As for subset: CD45RA+ positively selected. The rearrangement joins TRBV29-1 to TRBJ1-4, with TRBD1 identical over 11 bases. CDR3 DNA: TGCAGCGTAAGCCGGACAGGGGGCGGTGAAAAACTGTTTTTT. Amino acids: CSVSRTGGGEKLFF.